The present T cell receptor (beta chain) was sequenced within a study of T cell responses to AZD1222 COVID-19 vaccine. Produced via immunoSEQ multiplex PCR; TCRdb's table is partial and in-frame only. The sample includes under 150,000 clones, about 90% of them seen just once. The study's findings and limits: Repertoires were obtained only post-peak T cell response.

This CDR3 has 15 residues. The germline gives CDR1 SEHNR, CDR2 FQNEAQ (reference sequence). V lost 5 bases and J lost 1; bases outside the gene matches: 7. Turning to this clone: Antigen: not known.

This clonotype originated in an adult in good health. This chain joins TRBV7-9 and TRBJ1-1, with 7 bases matching TRBD1. The sample consisted of peripheral blood, taken on day 0 of AZD1222 vaccination. CDR3 residues: CASSGGGLGNTEAFF. CDR3 in DNA: TGTGCCAGCAGCGGAGGGGGCCTTGGGAACACTGAAGCTTTCTTT.